This record concerns one TCR beta chain sequence. The CDR3 sequence is 13 residues long. Looked up from germline, CDR1 is SQVTM and CDR2 is ANQGSEA. Unmatched junction bases numbered 2, after V lost 3 bases and J lost 1 base. This entry comes from a study of OX40 agonist ivuxolimab in advanced cancers. The table came from immunoSEQ multiplex PCR; TCRdb's copy has only in-frame clones and leaves some out. The sample shows about 68,000 clones, roughly nine tenths of them seen only once. V is TRBV29-1 and J is TRBJ1-1; 7 bases match TRBD1. This sequence originates from an adult with an advanced solid tumor such as melanoma, head and neck, liver or kidney cancer. Sequenced here: CD4+ or CD8+ T cells sorted from blood, sampled in a trial of the OX40 agonist ivuxolimab. The CDR3 DNA reads as TGCAGCGTTGACCGGACAGGGAACACTGAAGCTTTCTTT. As protein: CSVDRTGNTEAFF.